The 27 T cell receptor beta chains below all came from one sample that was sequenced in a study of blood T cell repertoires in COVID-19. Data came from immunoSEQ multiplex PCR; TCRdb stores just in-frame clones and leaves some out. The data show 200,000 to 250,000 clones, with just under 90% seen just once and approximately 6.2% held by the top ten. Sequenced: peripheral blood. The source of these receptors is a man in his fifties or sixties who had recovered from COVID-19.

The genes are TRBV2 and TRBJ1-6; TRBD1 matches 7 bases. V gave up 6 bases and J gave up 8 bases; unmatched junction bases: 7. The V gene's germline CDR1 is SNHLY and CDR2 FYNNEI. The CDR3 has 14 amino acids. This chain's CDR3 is CASRVGQGDSPLHF. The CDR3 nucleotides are TGTGCCAGCAGAGTTGGGCAGGGGGATTCACCCCTCCACTTT.

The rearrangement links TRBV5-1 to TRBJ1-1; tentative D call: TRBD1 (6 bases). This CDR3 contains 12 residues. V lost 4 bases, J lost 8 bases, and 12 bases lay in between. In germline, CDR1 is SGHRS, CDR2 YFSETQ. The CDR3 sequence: CASSELQGEAFF. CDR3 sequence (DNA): TGCGCCAGCAGCGAACTACAGGGCGAAGCTTTCTTT.

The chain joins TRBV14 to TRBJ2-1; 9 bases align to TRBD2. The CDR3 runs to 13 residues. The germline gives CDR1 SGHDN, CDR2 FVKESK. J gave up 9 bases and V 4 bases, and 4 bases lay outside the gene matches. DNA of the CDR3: TGTGCCAGCAGCCTGGCGGGGGGGCGTGAGCAGTTCTTC. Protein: CASSLAGGREQFF.

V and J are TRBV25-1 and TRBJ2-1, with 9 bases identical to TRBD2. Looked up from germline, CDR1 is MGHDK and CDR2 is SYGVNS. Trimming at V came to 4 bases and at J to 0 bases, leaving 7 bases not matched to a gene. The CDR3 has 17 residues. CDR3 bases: TGTGCCAGCAGTGGGACTAGCGCCAGGAGCTCCTACAATGAGCAGTTCTTC. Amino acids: CASSGTSARSSYNEQFF.

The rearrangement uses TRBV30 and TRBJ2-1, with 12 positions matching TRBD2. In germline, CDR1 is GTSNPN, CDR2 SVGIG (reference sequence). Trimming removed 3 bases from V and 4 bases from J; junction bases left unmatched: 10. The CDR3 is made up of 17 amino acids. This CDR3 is CAWSRTSGTFLYNEQFF. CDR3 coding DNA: TGTGCCTGGAGCCGGACTAGCGGGACCTTCCTTTACAATGAGCAGTTCTTC.

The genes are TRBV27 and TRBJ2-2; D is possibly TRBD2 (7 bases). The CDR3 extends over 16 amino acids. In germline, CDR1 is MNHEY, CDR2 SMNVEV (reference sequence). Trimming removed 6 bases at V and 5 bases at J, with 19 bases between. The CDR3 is CASRVSLGGRTGELFF. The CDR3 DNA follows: TGTGCCAGCAGAGTCTCGCTGGGGGGGCGAACCGGGGAGCTGTTTTTT.

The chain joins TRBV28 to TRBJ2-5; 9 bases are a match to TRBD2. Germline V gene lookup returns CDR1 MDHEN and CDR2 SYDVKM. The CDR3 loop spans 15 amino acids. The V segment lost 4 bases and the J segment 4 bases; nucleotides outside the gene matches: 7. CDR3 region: CASSSTGTSRETQYF. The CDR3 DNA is TGTGCCAGCAGTTCCACCGGGACTAGCCGAGAGACCCAGTACTTC.

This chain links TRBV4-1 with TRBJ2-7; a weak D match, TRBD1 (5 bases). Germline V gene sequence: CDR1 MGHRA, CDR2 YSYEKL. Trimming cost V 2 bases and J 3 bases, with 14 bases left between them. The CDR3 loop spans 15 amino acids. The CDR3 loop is CASSQLDRGNYEQYF. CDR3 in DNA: TGCGCCAGCAGCCAACTCGATAGGGGAAACTACGAGCAGTACTTC.

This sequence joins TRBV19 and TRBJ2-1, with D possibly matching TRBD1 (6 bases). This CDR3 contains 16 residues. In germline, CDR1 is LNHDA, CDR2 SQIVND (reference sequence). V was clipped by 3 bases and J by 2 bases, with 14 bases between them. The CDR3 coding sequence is TGTGCCAGTAGTATGATGACAGGTAAACCCTACAATGAGCAGTTCTTC. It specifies CASSMMTGKPYNEQFF.

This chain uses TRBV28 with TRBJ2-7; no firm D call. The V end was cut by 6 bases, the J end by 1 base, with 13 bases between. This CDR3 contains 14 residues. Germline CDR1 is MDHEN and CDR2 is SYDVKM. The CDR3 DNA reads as TGTGCCAGCAGGATTGGCGGAGCTTCCTACGAGCAGTACTTC. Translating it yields CASRIGGASYEQYF.

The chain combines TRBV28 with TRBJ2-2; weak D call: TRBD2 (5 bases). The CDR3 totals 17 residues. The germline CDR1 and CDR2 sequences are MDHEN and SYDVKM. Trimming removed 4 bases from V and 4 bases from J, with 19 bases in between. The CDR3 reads CASSSSGAFGSTGELFF. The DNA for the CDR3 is TGTGCCAGCAGTTCGAGCGGAGCTTTTGGGAGCACCGGGGAGCTGTTTTTT.

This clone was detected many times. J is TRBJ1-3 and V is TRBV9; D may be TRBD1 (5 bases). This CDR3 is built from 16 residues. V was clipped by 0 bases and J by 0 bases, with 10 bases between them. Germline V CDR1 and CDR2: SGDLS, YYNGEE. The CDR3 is CASSVVGRASGNTIYF. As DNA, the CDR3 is TGTGCCAGCAGCGTAGTCGGCAGGGCCTCTGGAAACACCATATATTTT.

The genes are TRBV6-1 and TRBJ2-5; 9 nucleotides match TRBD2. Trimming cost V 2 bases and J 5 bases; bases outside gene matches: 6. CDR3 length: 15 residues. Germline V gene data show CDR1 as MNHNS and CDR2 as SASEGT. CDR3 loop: CASSEWGLASETQYF. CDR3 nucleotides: TGTGCCAGCAGTGAATGGGGACTAGCATCGGAGACCCAGTACTTC.

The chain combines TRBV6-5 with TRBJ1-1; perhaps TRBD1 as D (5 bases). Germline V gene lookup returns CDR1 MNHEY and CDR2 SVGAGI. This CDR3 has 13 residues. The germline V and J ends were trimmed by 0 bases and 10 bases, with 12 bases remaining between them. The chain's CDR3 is CASSYSRPGGAFF. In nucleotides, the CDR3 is TGTGCCAGCAGTTACTCCAGACCCGGGGGAGCTTTCTTT.

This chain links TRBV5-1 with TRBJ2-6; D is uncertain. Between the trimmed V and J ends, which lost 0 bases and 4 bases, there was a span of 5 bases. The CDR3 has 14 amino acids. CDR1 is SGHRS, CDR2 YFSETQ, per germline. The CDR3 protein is CASSLGAGANVLTF. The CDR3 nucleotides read TGCGCCAGCAGCTTGGGGGCGGGGGCCAACGTCCTGACTTTC.

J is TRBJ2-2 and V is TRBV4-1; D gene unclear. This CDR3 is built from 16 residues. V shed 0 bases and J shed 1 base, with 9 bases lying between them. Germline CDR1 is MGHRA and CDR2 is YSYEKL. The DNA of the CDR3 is TGCGCCAGCAGCCAAGATTTGGCATTGAACACCGGGGAGCTGTTTTTT. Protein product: CASSQDLALNTGELFF.

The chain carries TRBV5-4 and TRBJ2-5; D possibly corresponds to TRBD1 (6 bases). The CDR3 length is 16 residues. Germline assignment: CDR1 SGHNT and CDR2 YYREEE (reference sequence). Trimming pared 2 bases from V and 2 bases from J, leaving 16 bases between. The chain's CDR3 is CASSFEGHGQQETQYF. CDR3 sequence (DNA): TGTGCCAGCAGCTTCGAGGGGCATGGACAGCAAGAGACCCAGTACTTC.

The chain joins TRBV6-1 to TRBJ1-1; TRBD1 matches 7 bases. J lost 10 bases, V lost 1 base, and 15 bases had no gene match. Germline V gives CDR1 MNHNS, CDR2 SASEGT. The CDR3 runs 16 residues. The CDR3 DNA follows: TGTGCCAGCAGTGAAGAGGAGGGTGGCAGGGGGGTAGGAGCTTTCTTT. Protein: CASSEEEGGRGVGAFF.

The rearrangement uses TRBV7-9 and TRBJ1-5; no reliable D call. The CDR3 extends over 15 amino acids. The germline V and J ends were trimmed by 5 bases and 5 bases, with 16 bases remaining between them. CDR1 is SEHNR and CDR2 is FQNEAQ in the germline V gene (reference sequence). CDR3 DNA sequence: TGTGCCAGCAGCCTCAGTGGCGTGGGCCATCAGCCCCAGCATTTT. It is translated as CASSLSGVGHQPQHF. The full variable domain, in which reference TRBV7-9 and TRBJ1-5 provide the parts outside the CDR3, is DTGVSQNPRHKITKRGQNVTFRCDPISEHNRLYWYRQTLGQGPEFLTYFQNEAQLEKSRLLSDRFSAERPKGSFSTLEIQRTEQGDSAMYLCASSLSGVGHQPQHFGDGTRLSIL.

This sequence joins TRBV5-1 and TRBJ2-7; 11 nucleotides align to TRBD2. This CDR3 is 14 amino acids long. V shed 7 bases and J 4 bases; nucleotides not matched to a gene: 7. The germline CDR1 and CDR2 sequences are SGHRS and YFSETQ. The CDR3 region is CASGALAGAYEQYF. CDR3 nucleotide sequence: TGCGCCAGCGGCGCACTAGCGGGAGCATACGAGCAGTACTTC.

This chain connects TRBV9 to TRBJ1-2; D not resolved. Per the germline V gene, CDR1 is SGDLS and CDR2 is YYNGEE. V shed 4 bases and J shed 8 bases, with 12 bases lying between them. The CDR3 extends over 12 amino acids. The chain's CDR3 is CASSPRDWGYTF. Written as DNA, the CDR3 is TGTGCCAGCAGCCCCCGGGATTGGGGCTACACCTTC.

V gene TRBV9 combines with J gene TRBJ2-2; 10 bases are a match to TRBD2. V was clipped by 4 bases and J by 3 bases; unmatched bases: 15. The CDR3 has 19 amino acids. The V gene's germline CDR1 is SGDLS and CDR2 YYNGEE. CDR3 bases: TGTGCCAGCAGCCCCCGAAGGGGTAGCGGGAGGTCGGACACCGGGGAGCTGTTTTTT. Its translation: CASSPRRGSGRSDTGELFF. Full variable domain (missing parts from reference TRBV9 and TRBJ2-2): DSGVTQTPKHLITATGQRVTLRCSPRSGDLSVYWYQQSLDQGLQFLIQYYNGEERAKGNILERFSAQQFPDLHSELNLSSLELGDSALYFCASSPRRGSGRSDTGELFFGEGSRLTVL.

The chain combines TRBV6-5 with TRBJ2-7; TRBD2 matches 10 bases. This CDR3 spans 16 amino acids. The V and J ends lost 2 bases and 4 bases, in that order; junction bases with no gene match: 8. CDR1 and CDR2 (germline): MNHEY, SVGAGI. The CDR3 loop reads CASSYRASGSGYEQYF. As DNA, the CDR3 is TGTGCCAGCAGTTACCGGGCTAGCGGGAGTGGTTACGAGCAGTACTTC.

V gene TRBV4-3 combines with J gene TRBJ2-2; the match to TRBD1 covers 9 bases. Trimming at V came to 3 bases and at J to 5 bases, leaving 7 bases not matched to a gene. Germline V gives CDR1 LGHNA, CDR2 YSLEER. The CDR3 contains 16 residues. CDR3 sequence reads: CASSQEGQGLTGELFF. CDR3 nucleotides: TGCGCCAGCAGCCAGGAGGGACAGGGACTGACCGGGGAGCTGTTTTTT.

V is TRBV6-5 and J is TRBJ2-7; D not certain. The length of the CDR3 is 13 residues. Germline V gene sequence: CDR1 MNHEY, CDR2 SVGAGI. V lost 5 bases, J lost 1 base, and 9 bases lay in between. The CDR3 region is CASSRQESYEQYF. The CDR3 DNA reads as TGTGCCAGCAGTCGACAAGAGTCCTACGAGCAGTACTTC.

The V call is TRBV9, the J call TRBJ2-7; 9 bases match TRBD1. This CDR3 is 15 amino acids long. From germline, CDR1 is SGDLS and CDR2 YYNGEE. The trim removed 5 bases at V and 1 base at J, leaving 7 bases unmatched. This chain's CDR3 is CASSAGTGNSYEQYF. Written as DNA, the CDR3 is TGTGCCAGCAGTGCCGGGACAGGGAATTCCTACGAGCAGTACTTC.

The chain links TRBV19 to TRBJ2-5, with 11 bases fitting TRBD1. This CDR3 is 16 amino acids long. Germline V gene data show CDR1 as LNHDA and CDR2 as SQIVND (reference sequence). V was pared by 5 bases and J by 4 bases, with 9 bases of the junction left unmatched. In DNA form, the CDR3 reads TGTGCCAGTAGTGATGGACAGGGGGCGCTTAGAGAGACCCAGTACTTC. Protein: CASSDGQGALRETQYF.